The rows below give T cell receptor beta chains drawn from one sample of a study of control samples from healthy donors and cancer patients. TCRdb's table, derived via immunoSEQ multiplex PCR, lists solely in-frame clones and lacks some. The repertoire includes some 140,000 clones, about 94% of them detected once, and 5% to 6.5% sits in the top ten. The material sequenced was blood. Receptors originate from a man aged 35-49 years in good health. Each CDR3 is given with its conserved first and last residue. The D gene is left open where the match is weak. Size is stated for part of the rows, as once, few or many counts, or as a class when the clone is expanded.

V gene: TRBV23-1
D gene: .
J gene: TRBJ1-1
clone size: .
CDR3 DNA: TGCGCCAGGAGTCGGGGGCAGGGATGTAACAATGCTGAAGCTTTCTTT
CDR3 protein: CARSRGQGCNNAEAFF

V gene: TRBV6-5
D gene: .
J gene: TRBJ1-1
clone size: .
CDR3 DNA: TGTGCCAGCAGTTACTCAGGGCACCTGAACACTGAAGCTTTCTTT
CDR3 protein: CASSYSGHLNTEAFF

V gene: TRBV2
D gene: TRBD1
J gene: TRBJ1-5
clone size: .
CDR3 DNA: TGTGCCAGCAGAAGGGACAGGGGAAATCAGCCCCAGCATTTT
CDR3 protein: CASRRDRGNQPQHF

V gene: TRBV6-1
D gene: TRBD1
J gene: TRBJ1-2
clone size: once
CDR3 DNA: TGTGCCAGCAGTGAAATAACAGGGGAAGACTATGGCTACACCTTC
CDR3 protein: CASSEITGEDYGYTF

V gene: TRBV24-1
D gene: .
J gene: TRBJ1-1
clone size: .
CDR3 DNA: TGTGCCACCAGTGCAGGGAACACTGAAGCTTTCTTT
CDR3 protein: CATSAGNTEAFF

V gene: TRBV5-5
D gene: .
J gene: TRBJ2-7
clone size: .
CDR3 DNA: TGTGCCAGCAGCCCCCGGGAGAGACCTGTCCCCTCCGAGCAGTACTTC
CDR3 protein: CASSPRERPVPSEQYF

V gene: TRBV18
D gene: .
J gene: TRBJ2-3
clone size: .
CDR3 DNA: TGTGCCAGCTCACCACCGCAGGGGCCAGATACGCAGTATTTT
CDR3 protein: CASSPPQGPDTQYF

V gene: TRBV4-1
D gene: .
J gene: TRBJ1-2
clone size: .
CDR3 DNA: TGCGCCAGCAGCCAAGCTGGACAGCTCTATGGCTACACCTTC
CDR3 protein: CASSQAGQLYGYTF

V gene: TRBV6-4
D gene: .
J gene: TRBJ2-7
clone size: .
CDR3 DNA: TGTGCCAGCAGTGGCTTGGGGGAGCAGTACTTC
CDR3 protein: CASSGLGEQYF

V gene: TRBV5-1
D gene: TRBD1
J gene: TRBJ2-7
clone size: .
CDR3 DNA: TGCGCCAGCAGCTTGGGAGACAGGGTCGACGAGCAGTACTTC
CDR3 protein: CASSLGDRVDEQYF